What follows describes a single TCR beta chain. As handled by the study authors: Scientists estimated how many nucleated cells there were by amplifying reference gene primers. Method: immunoSEQ multiplex PCR; TCRdb's copy keeps in-frame clones and lacks some. The D gene and trimming were derived from the DNA, and the V and J assignments and clone size from that table. The table lists about 160,000 clones, less than 85% of them singletons. This specimen comes from a study of blood T cell repertoires in COVID-19. Study overall: Collection of acute and convalescent COVID-19 samples took place in the United States, Italy and Spain. In each case, the material was cDNA or gDNA derived from T cells, B-cell-depleted T cells, or PBMCs.

The V end was cut by 4 bases, the J end by 0 bases, with 12 bases between. The CDR3 is made up of 15 amino acids. Germline assignment: CDR1 SGHAT and CDR2 FQDESV (reference sequence). The rearrangement uses TRBV11-1 and TRBJ1-1; perhaps TRBD1 as D (5 bases). The sample comprised peripheral blood. This TCR was recovered from a woman aged 80 or over with active or convalescent COVID-19. CDR3 amino acids: CASSWGRNMNTEAFF. Written as DNA, the CDR3 is TGTGCCAGCAGCTGGGGGAGGAACATGAACACTGAAGCTTTCTTT. Using reference TRBV11-1 and TRBJ1-1 for the parts outside the CDR3, the full variable domain is EAEVAQSPRYKITEKSQAVAFWCDPISGHATLYWYRQILGQGPELLVQFQDESVVDDSQLPKDRFSAERLKGVDSTLKIQPAELGDSAMYLCASSWGRNMNTEAFFGQGTRLTVV.